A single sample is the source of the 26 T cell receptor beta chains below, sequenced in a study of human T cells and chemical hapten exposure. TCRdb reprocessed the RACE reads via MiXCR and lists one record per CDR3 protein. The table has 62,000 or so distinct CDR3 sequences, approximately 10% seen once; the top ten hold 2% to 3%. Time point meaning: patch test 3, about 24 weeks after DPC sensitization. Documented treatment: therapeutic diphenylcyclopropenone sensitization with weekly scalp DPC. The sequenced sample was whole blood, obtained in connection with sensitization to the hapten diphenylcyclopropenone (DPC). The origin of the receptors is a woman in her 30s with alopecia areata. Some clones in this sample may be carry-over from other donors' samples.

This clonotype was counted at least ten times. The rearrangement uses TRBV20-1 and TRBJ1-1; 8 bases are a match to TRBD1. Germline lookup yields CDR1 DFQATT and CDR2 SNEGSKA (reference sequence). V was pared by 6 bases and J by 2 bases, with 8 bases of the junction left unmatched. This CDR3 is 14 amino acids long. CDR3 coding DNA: TGCAGTGCCGGGACAGGATCAACCAACACTGAAGCTTTCTTT. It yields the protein CSAGTGSTNTEAFF.

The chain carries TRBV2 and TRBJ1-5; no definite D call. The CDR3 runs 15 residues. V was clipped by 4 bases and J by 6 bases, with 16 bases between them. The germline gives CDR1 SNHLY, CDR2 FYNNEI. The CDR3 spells CASSVQPGIGQPQHF. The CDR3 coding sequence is TGTGCCAGCAGTGTGCAGCCCGGGATAGGTCAGCCCCAGCATTTT.

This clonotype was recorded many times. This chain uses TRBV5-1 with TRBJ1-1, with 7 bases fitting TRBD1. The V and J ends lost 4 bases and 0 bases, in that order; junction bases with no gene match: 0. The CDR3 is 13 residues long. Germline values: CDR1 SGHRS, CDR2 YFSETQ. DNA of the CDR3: TGCGCCAGCAGCGGGACAGTGAACACTGAAGCTTTCTTT. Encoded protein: CASSGTVNTEAFF.

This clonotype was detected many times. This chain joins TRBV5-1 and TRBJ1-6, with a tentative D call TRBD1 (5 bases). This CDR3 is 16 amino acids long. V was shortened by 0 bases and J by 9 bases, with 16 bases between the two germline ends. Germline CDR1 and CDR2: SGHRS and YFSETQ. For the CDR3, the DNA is TGCGCCAGCAGCTTGGCCGGGGGACTGGGGGGTTCACCCCTCCACTTT. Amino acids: CASSLAGGLGGSPLHF.

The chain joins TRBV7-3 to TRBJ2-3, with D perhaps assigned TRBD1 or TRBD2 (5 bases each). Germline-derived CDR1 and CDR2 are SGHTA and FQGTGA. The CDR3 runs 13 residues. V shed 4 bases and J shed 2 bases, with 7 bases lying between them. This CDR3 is CASSSGTTDTQYF. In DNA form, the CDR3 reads TGTGCCAGCAGCTCCGGGACCACAGATACGCAGTATTTT.

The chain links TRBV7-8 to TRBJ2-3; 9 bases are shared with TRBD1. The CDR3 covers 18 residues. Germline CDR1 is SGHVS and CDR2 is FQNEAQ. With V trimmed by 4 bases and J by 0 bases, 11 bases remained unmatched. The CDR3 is CASSSWTGDSISTDTQYF. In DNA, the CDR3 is TGTGCCAGCAGCTCATGGACAGGGGACTCCATAAGCACAGATACGCAGTATTTT.

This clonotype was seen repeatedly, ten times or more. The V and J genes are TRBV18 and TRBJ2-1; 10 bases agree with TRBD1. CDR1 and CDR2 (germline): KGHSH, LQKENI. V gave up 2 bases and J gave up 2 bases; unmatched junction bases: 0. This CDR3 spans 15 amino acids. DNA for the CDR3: TGTGCCAGCTCACCAGGGACAGGGGCCTACAATGAGCAGTTCTTC. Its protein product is CASSPGTGAYNEQFF.

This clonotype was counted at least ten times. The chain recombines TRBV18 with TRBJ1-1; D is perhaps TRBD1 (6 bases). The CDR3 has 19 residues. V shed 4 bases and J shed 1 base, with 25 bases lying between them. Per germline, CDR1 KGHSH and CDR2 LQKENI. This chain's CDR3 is CASSQISDRGFLRNTEAFF. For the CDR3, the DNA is TGTGCCAGCTCACAAATTTCGGACAGAGGTTTCCTTAGGAACACTGAAGCTTTCTTT.

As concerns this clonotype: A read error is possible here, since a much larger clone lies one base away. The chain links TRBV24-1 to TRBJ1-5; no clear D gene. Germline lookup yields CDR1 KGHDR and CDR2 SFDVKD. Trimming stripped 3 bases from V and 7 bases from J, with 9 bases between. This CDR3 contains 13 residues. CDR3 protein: CATSDNGEQPQHF. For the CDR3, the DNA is TGTGCCACCAGTGATAACGGGGAACAGCCCCAGCATTTT.

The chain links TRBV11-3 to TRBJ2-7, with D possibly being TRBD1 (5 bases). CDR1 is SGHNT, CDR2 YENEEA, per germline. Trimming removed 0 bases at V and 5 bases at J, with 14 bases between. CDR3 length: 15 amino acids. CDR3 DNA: TGTGCCAGCAGCTTAGATGGCCCCCAGGGCCACGAGCAGTACTTC. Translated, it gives CASSLDGPQGHEQYF.

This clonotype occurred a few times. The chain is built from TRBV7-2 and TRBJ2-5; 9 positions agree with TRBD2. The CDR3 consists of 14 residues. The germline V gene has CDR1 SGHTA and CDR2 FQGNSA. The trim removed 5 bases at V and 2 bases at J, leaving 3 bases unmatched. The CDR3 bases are TGTGCCAGCAGCCGGCGGGGGGGGCAAGAGACCCAGTACTTC. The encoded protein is CASSRRGGQETQYF. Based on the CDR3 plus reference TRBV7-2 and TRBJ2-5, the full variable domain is GAGVSQSPSNKVTEKGKDVELRCDPISGHTALYWYRQSLGQGLEFLIYFQGNSAPDKSGLPSDRFSAERTGGSVSTLTIQRTQQEDSAVYLCASSRRGGQETQYFGPGTRLLVL.

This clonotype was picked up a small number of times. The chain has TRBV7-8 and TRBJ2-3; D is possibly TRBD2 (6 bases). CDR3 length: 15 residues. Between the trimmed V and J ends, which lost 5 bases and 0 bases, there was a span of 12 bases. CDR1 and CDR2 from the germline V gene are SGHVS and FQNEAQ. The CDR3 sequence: CASSELAASTDTQYF. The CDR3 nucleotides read TGTGCCAGCAGCGAACTAGCAGCTAGCACAGATACGCAGTATTTT.

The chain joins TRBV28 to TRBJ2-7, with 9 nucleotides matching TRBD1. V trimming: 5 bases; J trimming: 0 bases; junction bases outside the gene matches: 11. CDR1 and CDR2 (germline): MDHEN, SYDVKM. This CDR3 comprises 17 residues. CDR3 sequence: CASSPPVGTGISYEQYF. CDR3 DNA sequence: TGTGCCAGCAGTCCCCCCGTTGGGACAGGGATCTCCTACGAGCAGTACTTC. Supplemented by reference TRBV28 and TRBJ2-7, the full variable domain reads DVKVTQSSRYLVKRTGEKVFLECVQDMDHENMFWYRQDPGLGLRLIYFSYDVKMKEKGDIPEGYSVSREKKERFSLILESASTNQTSMYLCASSPPVGTGISYEQYFGPGTRLTVT.

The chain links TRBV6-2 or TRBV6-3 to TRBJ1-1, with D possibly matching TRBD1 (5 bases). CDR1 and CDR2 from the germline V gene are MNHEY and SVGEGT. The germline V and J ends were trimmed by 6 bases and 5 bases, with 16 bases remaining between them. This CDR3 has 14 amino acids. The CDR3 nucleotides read TGTGCCAGCAGCGTAGAGTGGAGGGGAACTGAAGCTTTCTTT. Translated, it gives CASSVEWRGTEAFF.

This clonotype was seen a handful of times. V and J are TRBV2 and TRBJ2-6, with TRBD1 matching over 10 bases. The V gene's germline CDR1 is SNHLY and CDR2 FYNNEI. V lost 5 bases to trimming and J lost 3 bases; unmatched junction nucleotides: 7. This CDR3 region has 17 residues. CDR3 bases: TGTGCCAGCAGTCGGGACAGGGGCTCCTTTGGGGCCAACGTCCTGACTTTC. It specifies CASSRDRGSFGANVLTF.

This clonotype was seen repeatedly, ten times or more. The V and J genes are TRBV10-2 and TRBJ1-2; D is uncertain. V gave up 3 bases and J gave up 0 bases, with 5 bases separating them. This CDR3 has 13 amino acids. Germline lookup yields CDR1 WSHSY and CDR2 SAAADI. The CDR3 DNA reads TGCGCCAGCAGTGATTTGGCTAACTATGGCTACACCTTC. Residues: CASSDLANYGYTF.

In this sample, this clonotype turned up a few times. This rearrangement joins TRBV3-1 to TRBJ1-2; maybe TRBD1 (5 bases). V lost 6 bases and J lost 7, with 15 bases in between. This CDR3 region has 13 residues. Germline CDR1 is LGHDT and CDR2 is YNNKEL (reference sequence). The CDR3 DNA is TGTGCCAGCAGGTCTTTCGGGGGTCCTGGCTACACCTTC. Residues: CASRSFGGPGYTF.

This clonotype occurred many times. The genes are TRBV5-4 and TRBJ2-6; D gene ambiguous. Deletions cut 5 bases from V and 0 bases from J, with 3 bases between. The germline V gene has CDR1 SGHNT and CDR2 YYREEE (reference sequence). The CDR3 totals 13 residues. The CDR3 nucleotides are TGTGCCAGCAGTCTCTCTGGGGCCAACGTCCTGACTTTC. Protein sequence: CASSLSGANVLTF.

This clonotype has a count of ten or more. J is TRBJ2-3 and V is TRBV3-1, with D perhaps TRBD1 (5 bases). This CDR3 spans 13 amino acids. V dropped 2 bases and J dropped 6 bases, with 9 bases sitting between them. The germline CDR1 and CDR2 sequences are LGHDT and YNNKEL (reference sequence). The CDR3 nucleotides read TGTGCCAGCAGCCAACAGGGTAGGGATACGCAGTATTTT. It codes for CASSQQGRDTQYF.

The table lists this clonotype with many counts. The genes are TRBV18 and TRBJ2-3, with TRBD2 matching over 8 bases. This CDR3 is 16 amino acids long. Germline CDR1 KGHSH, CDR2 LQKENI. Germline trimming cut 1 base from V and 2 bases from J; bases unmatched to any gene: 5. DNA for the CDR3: TGTGCCAGCTCACCACTGGGCGGGGGGCCCACAGATACGCAGTATTTT. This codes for CASSPLGGGPTDTQYF.

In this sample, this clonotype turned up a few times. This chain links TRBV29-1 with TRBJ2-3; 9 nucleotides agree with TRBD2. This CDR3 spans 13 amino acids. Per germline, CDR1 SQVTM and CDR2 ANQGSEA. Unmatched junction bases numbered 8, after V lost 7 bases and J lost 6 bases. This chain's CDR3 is CSASAGGPDTQYF. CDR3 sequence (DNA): TGCAGCGCCTCTGCGGGAGGGCCGGATACGCAGTATTTT.

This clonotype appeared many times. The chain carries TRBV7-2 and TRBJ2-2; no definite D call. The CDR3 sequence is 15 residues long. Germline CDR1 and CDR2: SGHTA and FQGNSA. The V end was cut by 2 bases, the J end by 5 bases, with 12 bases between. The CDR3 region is CASSLSPLGTGELFF. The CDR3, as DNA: TGTGCCAGCAGCTTATCCCCACTGGGGACCGGGGAGCTGTTTTTT. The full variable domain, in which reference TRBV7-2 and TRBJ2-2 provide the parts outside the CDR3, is GAGVSQSPSNKVTEKGKDVELRCDPISGHTALYWYRQSLGQGLEFLIYFQGNSAPDKSGLPSDRFSAERTGGSVSTLTIQRTQQEDSAVYLCASSLSPLGTGELFFGEGSRLTVL.

CDR3: CASSVGTGRMGSGNTIYF. In DNA form, the CDR3 reads TGTGCCAGCAGCGTGGGGACAGGGAGAATGGGCTCTGGAAACACCATATATTTT. The chain joins TRBV7-6 to TRBJ1-3; 9 bases match TRBD1. The CDR3 is made up of 18 amino acids. CDR1 is SGHVS, CDR2 FNYEAQ, per germline. V lost 5 bases to trimming and J lost 0 bases; unmatched junction nucleotides: 11.

The CDR3 reads CASSHEGLAKNIQYF. CDR3 coding DNA: TGTGCCAGCAGCCACGAGGGACTAGCCAAAAACATTCAGTACTTC. This chain uses TRBV4-2 with TRBJ2-4; D might be TRBD2 (6 bases). The germline V gene encodes CDR1 LGHNA and CDR2 YNFKEQ. The CDR3 covers 15 residues. The germline V and J ends were trimmed by 3 bases and 0 bases, with 9 bases remaining between them.

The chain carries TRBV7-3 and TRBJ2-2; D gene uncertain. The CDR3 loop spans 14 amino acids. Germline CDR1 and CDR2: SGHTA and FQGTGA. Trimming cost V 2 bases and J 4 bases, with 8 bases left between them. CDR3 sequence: CASSLDGFTGELFF. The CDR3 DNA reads TGTGCCAGCAGCTTAGACGGGTTCACCGGGGAGCTGTTTTTT.

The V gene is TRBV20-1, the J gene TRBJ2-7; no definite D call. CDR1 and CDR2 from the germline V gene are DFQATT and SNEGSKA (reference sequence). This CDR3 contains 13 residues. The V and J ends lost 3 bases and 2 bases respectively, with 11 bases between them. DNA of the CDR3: TGCAGTGCTAGGCGGTTAGTTGCCTACGAGCAGTACTTC. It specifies CSARRLVAYEQYF.